What follows describes a single T cell receptor beta chain. Its antigen remains unidentified. Healthy bone marrow donors made up the cohort. In the PCR, 60 Vbeta and 13 Jbeta primers were used. TCRdb's table, derived via immunoSEQ multiplex PCR, lists solely in-frame clones and lacks some. This sample carries 150,000 to 200,000 clones, roughly 80% of them seen once, and the ten largest clones take around 4.8%. This sample is drawn from a study of cytomegalovirus exposure and HLA in healthy donors. Study findings and constraints: Whilst most TCR sequences proved rare, a subset of public TCRs occurred across many donors. Upon later analysis, TCR association rates were observed to vary by HLA locus, being highest for DRB1 and lowest for HLA-C.

Material: PBMCs. This TCR derives from a man younger than 35 in good health and CMV-seronegative.

The CDR3 protein is CASSPTPGLGEKLFF. CDR3 nucleotide sequence: TGTGCCAGCAGTCCAACCCCAGGGTTGGGTGAAAAACTGTTTTTT. This chain connects TRBV27 to TRBJ1-4; D might be TRBD1 (5 bases). Deletions cut 5 bases from V and 7 bases from J, with 17 bases between. This CDR3 spans 15 amino acids. Per germline, CDR1 MNHEY and CDR2 SMNVEV (reference sequence).